The 7 T cell receptor beta chains below come from one sample, sequenced in a study of cytomegalovirus exposure and HLA in healthy donors. The PCR used 60 Vbeta and 13 Jbeta primers. The assay was immunoSEQ multiplex PCR, and TCRdb's table has in-frame clones only and misses some. The table lists under 200,000 clones, roughly 85% of them singletons, with about 1.5% in the top ten. Source material: PBMCs. Receptors were obtained from a woman between 18 and 30 years old in good health and CMV-seronegative.

The J gene is TRBJ2-7, the V gene TRBV28; D is ambiguous. Germline V lookup: CDR1 MDHEN, CDR2 SYDVKM. The CDR3 covers 12 residues. The V end was cut by 6 bases, the J end by 2 bases, with 8 bases between. CDR3 amino acids: CASSGYPYEQYF. CDR3 DNA sequence: TGTGCCAGCAGCGGGTACCCCTACGAGCAGTACTTC.

This clone was detected only a few times. This chain joins TRBV4-3 and TRBJ2-1; unclear D gene. The germline V gene encodes CDR1 LGHNA and CDR2 YSLEER. This CDR3 has 14 residues. The germline V and J ends were trimmed by 2 bases and 3 bases, with 8 bases remaining between them. CDR3 loop: CASSQPGYYNEQFF. CDR3 coding DNA: TGCGCCAGCAGCCAACCAGGTTACTACAATGAGCAGTTCTTC.

The rearrangement uses TRBV11-3 and TRBJ2-6; TRBD1 matches 7 bases. V was pared by 5 bases and J by 2 bases, with 6 bases of the junction left unmatched. CDR1 is SGHNT, CDR2 YENEEA, per germline. The CDR3 is made up of 16 amino acids. As DNA, the CDR3 is TGTGCCAGCAGCGACAGGGCATCCCCTGGGGCCAACGTCCTGACTTTC. Its protein product is CASSDRASPGANVLTF.

V is TRBV5-4 and J is TRBJ1-2, with D possibly being TRBD1 (5 bases). With 0 bases removed from V and 5 bases from J, the gap between germline ends came to 8 bases. CDR3 length: 13 amino acids. Germline CDR1 is SGHNT and CDR2 is YYREEE (reference sequence). The CDR3 DNA reads as TGTGCCAGCAGCTTGGGACAGCTTTATGGCTACACCTTC. It translates to CASSLGQLYGYTF.

The chain couples TRBV19 to TRBJ2-2; 7 bases match TRBD2. Trimming removed 4 bases from V and 1 base from J; junction bases left unmatched: 3. Germline V gene data show CDR1 as LNHDA and CDR2 as SQIVND (reference sequence). There are 15 residues in the CDR3. This CDR3 is CASSTLAVNTGELFF. CDR3 bases: TGTGCCAGTAGTACCCTAGCGGTGAACACCGGGGAGCTGTTTTTT.

The chain is built from TRBV30 and TRBJ2-1, with 14 bases identical to TRBD2. The V gene end was trimmed by 3 bases and the J gene end by 8 bases; junction bases not matched to a gene: 9. The CDR3 runs 16 residues. From germline, CDR1 is GTSNPN and CDR2 SVGIG (reference sequence). CDR3 nucleotides: TGTGCCTGGAGGGGGGGACTAGCGGGAGATTTACATGAGCAGTTCTTC. This encodes CAWRGGLAGDLHEQFF. Full variable domain (outside the CDR3, taken from reference TRBV30 and TRBJ2-1): SQTIHQWPATLVQPVGSPLSLECTVEGTSNPNLYWYRQAAGRGLQLLFYSVGIGQISSEVPQNLSASRPQDRQFILSSKKLLLSDSGFYLCAWRGGLAGDLHEQFFGPGTRLTVL.

The chain combines TRBV6-5 with TRBJ2-2, with unresolved D. CDR3 size: 14 residues. V was pared by 5 bases and J by 9 bases, with 16 bases between. The germline V gene encodes CDR1 MNHEY and CDR2 SVGAGI. Written as DNA, the CDR3 is TGTGCCAGCAGTCGAATGGAGCTTTCCCGGGAGCTGTTTTTT. It codes for CASSRMELSRELFF.